This T cell receptor (beta chain) came from a study of neurological immune-mediated disorders. Whole-study findings and limits: HTLV-1-associated myelopathy displayed the greatest TCR clonal expansion, and multiple sclerosis exhibited the smallest, lower than that of healthy controls. For the multiple sclerosis repertoire cluster, no association with any clinical or MRI feature was found. None of the CDR3 amino acid sequences in expanded clones turned up in more than one subject, which points to private repertoires in all groups.

Specified time point: longitudinal time-point 2. This clonotype was seen many times. Its antigen is not identified. Each TCR transcript was tagged with a 10-nucleotide random UMI during 5'RACE. TCRdb re-derived calls from the 5' RACE reads in MiXCR, one entry per CDR3 protein. This table has tens of thousands of distinct CDR3 sequences, 5.8% appearing once. The CDR3 extends over 14 amino acids. CDR1 MNHEY and CDR2 SVGAGI come from the germline V gene. The J segment lost 7 bases and the V segment lost 3 bases, leaving 8 bases of the junction unmatched. The specimen was PBMCs. This clonotype was obtained from a woman aged 55-69 years with multiple sclerosis. The chain combines TRBV6-5 with TRBJ1-2, with TRBD1 matching over 7 bases. The DNA of the CDR3 is TGTGCCAGCAGTTATAGGGACAGCTCGTCTGGCTACACCTTC. Translating it yields CASSYRDSSSGYTF.